The 14 T cell receptor beta chains given below trace back to one sample, sequenced in a study of T cells after yellow fever vaccination. TCRdb reprocessed the 5' RACE reads via MiXCR and lists one record per CDR3 protein. The sample lists some 320,000 distinct CDR3 sequences, under 9% occurring once. This sample comprised CD4+ T cells sorted from PBMCs, obtained 5 days after the yellow fever booster vaccination. The receptors stem from a man between 18 and 29 years old who received the YFV17D yellow fever vaccine.

The chain recombines TRBV18 with TRBJ2-5, with a possible D match to TRBD2 (5 bases). Trimming cost V 3 bases and J 5 bases, with 13 bases left between them. Germline V lookup: CDR1 KGHSH, CDR2 LQKENI. The CDR3 covers 14 residues. CDR3 sequence reads: CASSPSEGGETQYF. The CDR3 DNA reads as TGTGCCAGCTCACCGTCTGAGGGTGGGGAGACCCAGTACTTC.

The chain carries TRBV19 and TRBJ2-1; perhaps TRBD2 as D (7 bases). CDR1 and CDR2 (germline): LNHDA, SQIVND (reference sequence). The CDR3 spans 14 residues. Trimming left V 10 bases short and J 2 bases short, with 15 bases between. CDR3 coding DNA: TGTGCCACTACACCGGGGGGCCCCTACAATGAGCAGTTCTTC. Translated, it gives CATTPGGPYNEQFF.

The chain is built from TRBV12-3 or TRBV12-4 and TRBJ1-2, with D hard to call. V was shortened by 3 bases and J by 4 bases, with 3 bases between the two germline ends. The CDR3 is 11 amino acids. CDR3 sequence: CASSFTYGYTF. Here the CDR3 DNA reads TGTGCCAGCAGTTTCACCTATGGCTACACCTTC.

Only a few counts were recorded for this clonotype. The V gene is TRBV10-3, the J gene TRBJ2-3; 7 nucleotides agree with TRBD1. The length of the CDR3 is 15 residues. Germline V CDR1 and CDR2: ENHRY, SYGVKD. The V segment lost 3 bases and the J segment 4 bases; nucleotides outside the gene matches: 7. In DNA, the CDR3 is TGTGCCATCAGTGAACGACAGGGTAATGCAGATACGCAGTATTTT. It codes for CAISERQGNADTQYF.

This clonotype was detected only a few times. This chain connects TRBV12-3 or TRBV12-4 to TRBJ2-7; perhaps TRBD2 as D (5 bases). The CDR3 covers 11 residues. V lost 6 bases, J lost 7 bases, and 10 bases lay in between. DNA for the CDR3: TGTGCCAGCAGGCGTGGGGAGGAGCAGTACTTC. Residues: CASRRGEEQYF.

CDR3 residues: CASTSKGTDPYSNQPQHF. The CDR3 DNA reads as TGCGCCAGCACCTCAAAAGGGACAGACCCATATAGCAATCAGCCCCAGCATTTT. The rearrangement links TRBV23-1 to TRBJ1-5; 7 bases match TRBD1. TRBV23-1 is noted as an ORF with a role that remains uncertain. Trimming at V came to 7 bases and at J to 0 bases, leaving 15 bases not matched to a gene. The CDR3 extends over 18 amino acids.

This clonotype occurred many times. The chain combines TRBV15 with TRBJ2-4, with 7 bases identical to TRBD1. The V and J ends lost 3 bases and 15 bases, in that order; junction bases with no gene match: 5. The germline CDR1 and CDR2 sequences are LNHNV and YYDKDF (reference sequence). CDR3 length equals 11 residues. The CDR3 sequence is CATSRGTVLYF. DNA for the CDR3: TGTGCCACCAGCAGGGGGACAGTCTTGTACTTC.

This clonotype appeared a few times. The CDR3 sequence: CASSLGVPSSGNTIYF. For the CDR3, the DNA is TGCGCCAGCAGCTTGGGGGTACCGAGCTCTGGAAACACCATATATTTT. The chain links TRBV5-1 to TRBJ1-3; D unclear. In germline, CDR1 is SGHRS, CDR2 YFSETQ. V lost 0 bases to trimming and J lost 0 bases, with 10 bases between them. The CDR3 spans 16 residues.

This clonotype was picked up many times. J is TRBJ2-2 and V is TRBV12-3 or TRBV12-4, with D possibly TRBD2 on 6 matching bases. The CDR3 spans 15 residues. V lost 5 bases and J 3 bases, leaving 13 bases between the germline ends. The CDR3 spells CASSANRDYTGELFF. For the CDR3, the DNA is TGTGCCAGCAGTGCTAACCGGGACTACACCGGGGAGCTGTTTTTT.

V gene TRBV7-9 combines with J gene TRBJ1-4; tentatively, D is TRBD1 (5 bases). Per the germline V gene, CDR1 is SEHNR and CDR2 is FQNEAQ (reference sequence). The CDR3 is 15 residues long. V was trimmed by 8 bases and J by 11 bases, leaving 24 bases between them. The CDR3 spells CASSLGQGGGGKLFF. CDR3 DNA: TGTGCCAGCTCTCTGGGGCAGGGCGGAGGCGGGAAACTGTTTTTT.

This clonotype was found a few times. This chain links TRBV20-1 with TRBJ1-2; 7 nucleotides line up with TRBD1. The CDR3 extends over 12 amino acids. CDR1 and CDR2 from the germline V gene are DFQATT and SNEGSKA (reference sequence). The V and J ends lost 6 bases and 8 bases, in that order; junction bases with no gene match: 9. The CDR3 spells CSAQGGAGGYTF. The CDR3 region has the DNA TGCAGTGCGCAAGGGGGCGCGGGGGGCTACACCTTC.

The CDR3 DNA reads as TGTGCCAGCAGCGGGACAGGGAAGCGCTATGGCTACACCTTC. It translates to CASSGTGKRYGYTF. This chain joins TRBV9 and TRBJ1-2; 8 bases map to TRBD1. Looked up from germline, CDR1 is SGDLS and CDR2 is YYNGEE. V lost 3 bases and J lost 4; bases outside the gene matches: 5. The CDR3 runs to 14 residues.

This clonotype was picked up a small number of times. The J gene is TRBJ2-5, the V gene TRBV20-1, with unresolved D. Germline CDR1 is DFQATT and CDR2 is SNEGSKA (reference sequence). The CDR3 sequence is 13 residues long. Trimming left V 5 bases short and J 4 bases short, with 14 bases between. The CDR3 region has the DNA TGCAGTGCTCTTCCGGAGACCGCAGAGACCCAGTACTTC. Residues: CSALPETAETQYF.

This clonotype was observed a handful of times. This chain links TRBV29-1 with TRBJ2-5, with 13 bases matching TRBD2. In germline, CDR1 is SQVTM, CDR2 ANQGSEA. This CDR3 is built from 14 residues. Trimming took 6 bases from V and 2 from J; bases not matched to a gene: 3. CDR3 DNA: TGCAGCGTCTCGACTAGCGGGGGGCAAGAGACCCAGTACTTC. This encodes CSVSTSGGQETQYF.